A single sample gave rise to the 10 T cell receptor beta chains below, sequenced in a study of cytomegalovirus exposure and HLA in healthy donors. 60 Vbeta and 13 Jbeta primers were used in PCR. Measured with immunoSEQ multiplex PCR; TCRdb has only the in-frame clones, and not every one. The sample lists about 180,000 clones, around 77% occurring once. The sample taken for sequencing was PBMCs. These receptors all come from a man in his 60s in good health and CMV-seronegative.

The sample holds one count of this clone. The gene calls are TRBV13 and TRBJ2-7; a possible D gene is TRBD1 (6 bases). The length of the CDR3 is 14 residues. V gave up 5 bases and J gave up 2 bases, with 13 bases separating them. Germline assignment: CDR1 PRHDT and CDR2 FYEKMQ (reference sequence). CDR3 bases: TGTGCCAGCAGCGCTAGACAGGCAGCCTACGAGCAGTACTTC. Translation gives CASSARQAAYEQYF. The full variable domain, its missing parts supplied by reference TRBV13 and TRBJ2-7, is AAGVIQSPRHLIKEKRETATLKCYPIPRHDTVYWYQQGPGQDPQFLISFYEKMQSDKGSIPDRFSAQQFSDYHSELNMSSLELGDSALYFCASSARQAAYEQYFGPGTRLTVT.

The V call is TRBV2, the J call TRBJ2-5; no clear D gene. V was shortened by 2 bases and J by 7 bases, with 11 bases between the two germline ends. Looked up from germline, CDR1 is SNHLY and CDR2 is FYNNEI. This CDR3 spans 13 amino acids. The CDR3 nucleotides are TGTGCCAGCAGTGAAAGTAGTCGAGGGACCCAGTACTTC. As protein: CASSESSRGTQYF.

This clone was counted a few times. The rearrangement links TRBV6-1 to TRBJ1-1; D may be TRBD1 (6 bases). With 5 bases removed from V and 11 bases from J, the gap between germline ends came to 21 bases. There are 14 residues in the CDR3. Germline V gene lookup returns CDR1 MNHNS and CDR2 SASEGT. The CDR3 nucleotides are TGTGCCAGCAGTTTACGAGGCAGGGGCCCCGTGGCTTTCTTT. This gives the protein CASSLRGRGPVAFF.

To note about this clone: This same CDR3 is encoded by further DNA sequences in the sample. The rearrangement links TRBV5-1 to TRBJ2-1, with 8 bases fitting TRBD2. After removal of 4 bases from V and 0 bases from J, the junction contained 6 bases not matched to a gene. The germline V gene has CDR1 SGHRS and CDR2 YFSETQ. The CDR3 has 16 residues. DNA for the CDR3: TGCGCCAGCAGCCCGGGGGGGCAAAGCTCCTACAATGAGCAGTTCTTC. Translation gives CASSPGGQSSYNEQFF.

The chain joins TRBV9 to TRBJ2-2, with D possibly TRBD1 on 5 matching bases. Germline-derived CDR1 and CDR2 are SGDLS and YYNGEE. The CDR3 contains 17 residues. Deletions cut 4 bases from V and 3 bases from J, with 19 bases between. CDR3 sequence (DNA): TGTGCCAGCAGCCCCCTCCATGCAGGGTATTACACCGGGGAGCTGTTTTTT. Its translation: CASSPLHAGYYTGELFF.

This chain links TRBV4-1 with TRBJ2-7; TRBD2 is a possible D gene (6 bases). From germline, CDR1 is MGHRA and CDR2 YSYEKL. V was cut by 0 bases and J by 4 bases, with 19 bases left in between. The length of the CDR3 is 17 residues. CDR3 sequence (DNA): TGCGCCAGCAGCCAAGATGCGGTTGGGGAGGTTGTTTACGAGCAGTACTTC. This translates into CASSQDAVGEVVYEQYF.

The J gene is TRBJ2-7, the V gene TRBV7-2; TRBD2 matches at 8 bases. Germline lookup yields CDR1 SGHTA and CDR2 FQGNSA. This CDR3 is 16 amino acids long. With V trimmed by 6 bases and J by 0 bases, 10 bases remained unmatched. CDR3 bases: TGTGCCAGCAGTCGTAGGGGGGGGACTAGCTCCTACGAGCAGTACTTC. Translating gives CASSRRGGTSSYEQYF.

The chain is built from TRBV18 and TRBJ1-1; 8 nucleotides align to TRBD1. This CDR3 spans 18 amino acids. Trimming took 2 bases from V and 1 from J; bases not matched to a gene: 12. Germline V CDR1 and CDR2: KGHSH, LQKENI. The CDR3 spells CASSPTGQVAAPNTEAFF. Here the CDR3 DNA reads TGTGCCAGCTCACCAACGGGACAGGTGGCCGCCCCGAACACTGAAGCTTTCTTT.

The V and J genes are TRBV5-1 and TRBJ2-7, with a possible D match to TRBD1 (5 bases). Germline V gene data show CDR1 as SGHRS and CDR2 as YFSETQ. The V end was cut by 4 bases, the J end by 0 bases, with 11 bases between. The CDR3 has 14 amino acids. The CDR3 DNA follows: TGCGCCAGCAGCCCCCAGGGATCCTCCTACGAGCAGTACTTC. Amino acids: CASSPQGSSYEQYF.

The CDR3 here is CAISGVAGSRGEQFF. The CDR3 coding sequence is TGTGCCATCAGTGGAGTGGCGGGGTCTCGGGGTGAGCAGTTCTTC. The chain recombines TRBV10-3 with TRBJ2-1; a weak D match, TRBD2 (6 bases). Germline-derived CDR1 and CDR2 are ENHRY and SYGVKD. The V gene lost 4 bases and the J gene lost 9 bases, with 19 bases spanning the gap. This CDR3 is 15 amino acids long.